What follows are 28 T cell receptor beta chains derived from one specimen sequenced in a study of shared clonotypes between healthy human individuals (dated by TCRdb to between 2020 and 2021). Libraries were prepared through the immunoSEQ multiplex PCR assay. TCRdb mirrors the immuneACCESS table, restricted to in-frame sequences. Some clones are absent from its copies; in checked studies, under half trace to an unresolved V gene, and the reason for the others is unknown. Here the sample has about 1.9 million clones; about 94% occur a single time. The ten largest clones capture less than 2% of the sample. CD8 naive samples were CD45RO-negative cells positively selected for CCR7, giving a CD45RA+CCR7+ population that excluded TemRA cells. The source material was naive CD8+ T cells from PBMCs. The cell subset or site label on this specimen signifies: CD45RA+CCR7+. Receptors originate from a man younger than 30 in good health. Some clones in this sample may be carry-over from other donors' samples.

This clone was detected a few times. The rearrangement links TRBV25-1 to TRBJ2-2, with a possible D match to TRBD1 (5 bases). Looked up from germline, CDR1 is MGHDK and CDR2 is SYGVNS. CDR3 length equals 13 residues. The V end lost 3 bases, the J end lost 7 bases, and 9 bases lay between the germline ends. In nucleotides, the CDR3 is TGTGCCAGCAGTGACAGGGTTGGCGGGGAGCTGTTTTTT. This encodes CASSDRVGGELFF.

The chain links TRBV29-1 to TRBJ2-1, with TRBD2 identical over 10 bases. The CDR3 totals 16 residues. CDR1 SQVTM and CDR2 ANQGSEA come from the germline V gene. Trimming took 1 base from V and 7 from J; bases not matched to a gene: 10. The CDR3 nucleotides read TGCAGCGTTGAAGGTAGTGTAGCGGGAGGCCCAAATGAGCAGTTCTTC. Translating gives CSVEGSVAGGPNEQFF.

As DNA, the CDR3 is TGTGCCATCACCATAGGCCGAAGTACTGAAGCTTTCTTT. This translates into CAITIGRSTEAFF. V gene TRBV10-3 combines with J gene TRBJ1-1; D ambiguous. The CDR3 spans 13 residues. The V gene lost 7 bases and the J gene lost 5 bases, with 14 bases spanning the gap. Germline V CDR1 and CDR2: ENHRY, SYGVKD.

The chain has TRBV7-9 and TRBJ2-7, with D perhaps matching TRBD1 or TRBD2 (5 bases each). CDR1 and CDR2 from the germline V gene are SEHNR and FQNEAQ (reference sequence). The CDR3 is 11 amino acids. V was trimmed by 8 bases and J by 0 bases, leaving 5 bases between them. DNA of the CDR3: TGTGCCAGCGGGACCTCCTACGAGCAGTACTTC. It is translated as CASGTSYEQYF.

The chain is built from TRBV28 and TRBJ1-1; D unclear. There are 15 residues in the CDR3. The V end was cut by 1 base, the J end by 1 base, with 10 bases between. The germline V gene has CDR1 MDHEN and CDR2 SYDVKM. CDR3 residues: CASSLLVEGNTEAFF. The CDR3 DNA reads TGTGCCAGCAGTTTATTGGTTGAGGGGAACACTGAAGCTTTCTTT.

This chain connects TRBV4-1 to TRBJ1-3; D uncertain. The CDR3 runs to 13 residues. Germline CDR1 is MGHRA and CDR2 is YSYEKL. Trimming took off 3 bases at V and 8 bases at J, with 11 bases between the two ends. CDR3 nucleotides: TGCGCCAGCAGCCAGGGGTCGGGGTACACCATATATTTT. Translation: CASSQGSGYTIYF.

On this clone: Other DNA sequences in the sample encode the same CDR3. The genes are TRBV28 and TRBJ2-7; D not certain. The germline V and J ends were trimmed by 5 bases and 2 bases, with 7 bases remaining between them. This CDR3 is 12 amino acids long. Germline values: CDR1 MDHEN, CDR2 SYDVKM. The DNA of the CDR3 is TGTGCCAGCAGTCTTAGGGCCTACGAGCAGTACTTC. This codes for CASSLRAYEQYF.

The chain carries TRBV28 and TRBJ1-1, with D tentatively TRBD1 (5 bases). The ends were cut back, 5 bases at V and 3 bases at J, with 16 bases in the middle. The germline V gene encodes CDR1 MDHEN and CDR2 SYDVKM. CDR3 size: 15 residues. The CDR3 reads CASSPRSGLDTEAFF. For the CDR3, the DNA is TGTGCCAGCAGTCCCAGGTCGGGGCTGGACACTGAAGCTTTCTTT.

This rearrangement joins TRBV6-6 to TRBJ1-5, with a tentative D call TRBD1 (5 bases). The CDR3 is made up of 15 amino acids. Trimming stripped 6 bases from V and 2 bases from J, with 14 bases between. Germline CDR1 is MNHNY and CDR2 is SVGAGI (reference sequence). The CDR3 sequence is CASRPTWGGNQPQHF. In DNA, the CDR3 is TGTGCCAGCAGGCCGACTTGGGGGGGCAATCAGCCCCAGCATTTT.

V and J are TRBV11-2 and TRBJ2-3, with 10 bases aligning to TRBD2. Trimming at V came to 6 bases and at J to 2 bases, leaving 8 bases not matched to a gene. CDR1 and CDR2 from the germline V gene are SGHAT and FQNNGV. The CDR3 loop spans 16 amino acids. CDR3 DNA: TGTGCCAGCAGTATCGGACTAGCGGCCTTCACAGATACGCAGTATTTT. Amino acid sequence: CASSIGLAAFTDTQYF.

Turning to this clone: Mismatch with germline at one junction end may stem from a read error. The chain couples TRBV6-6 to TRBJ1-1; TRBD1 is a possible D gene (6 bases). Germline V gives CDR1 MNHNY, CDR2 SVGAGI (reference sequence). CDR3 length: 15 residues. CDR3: CASSYSGQKYTEAFF. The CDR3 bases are TGTGCCAGCAGCTACTCCGGACAGAAGTACACTGAAGCTTTCTTT.

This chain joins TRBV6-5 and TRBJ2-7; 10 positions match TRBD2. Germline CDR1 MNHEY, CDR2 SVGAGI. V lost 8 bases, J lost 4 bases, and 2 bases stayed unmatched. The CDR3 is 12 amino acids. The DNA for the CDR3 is TGTGCCAGCGGGACTAGCGTTTACGAGCAGTACTTC. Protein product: CASGTSVYEQYF.

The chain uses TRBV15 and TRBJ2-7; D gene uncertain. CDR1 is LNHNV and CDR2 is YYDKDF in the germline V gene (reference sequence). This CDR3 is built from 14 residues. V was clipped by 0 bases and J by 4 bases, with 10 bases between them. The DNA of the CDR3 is TGTGCCACCAGCAGAGATGGCCTTGGGTACGAGCAGTACTTC. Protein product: CATSRDGLGYEQYF.

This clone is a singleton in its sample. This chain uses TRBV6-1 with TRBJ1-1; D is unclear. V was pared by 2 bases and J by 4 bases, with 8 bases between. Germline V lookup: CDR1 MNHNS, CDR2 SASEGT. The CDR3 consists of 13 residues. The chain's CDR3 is CASSEWTPTEAFF. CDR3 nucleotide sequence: TGTGCCAGCAGTGAATGGACGCCCACTGAAGCTTTCTTT.

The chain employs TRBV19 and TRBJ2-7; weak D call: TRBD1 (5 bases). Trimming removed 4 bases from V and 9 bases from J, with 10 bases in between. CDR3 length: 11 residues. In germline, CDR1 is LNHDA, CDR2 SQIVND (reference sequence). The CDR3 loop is CASSRGRWQYF. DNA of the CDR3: TGTGCCAGTAGTAGGGGCCGGTGGCAGTACTTC.

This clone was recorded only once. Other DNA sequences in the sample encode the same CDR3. The CDR3: CASSLYGGRTEAFF. The CDR3 DNA reads TGTGCCAGCAGTTTATATGGGGGTAGGACTGAAGCTTTCTTT. V is TRBV28 and J is TRBJ1-1; TRBD1 is a possible D gene (5 bases). Germline CDR1 reads MDHEN; CDR2 reads SYDVKM. The CDR3 is made up of 14 amino acids. V was cut by 1 base and J by 5 bases, with 11 bases left in between.

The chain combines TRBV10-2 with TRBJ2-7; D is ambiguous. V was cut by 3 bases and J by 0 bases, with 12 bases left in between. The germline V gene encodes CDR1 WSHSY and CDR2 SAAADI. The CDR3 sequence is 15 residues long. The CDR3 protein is CASSDLGTSSYEQYF. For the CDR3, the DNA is TGCGCCAGCAGTGACCTGGGCACATCCTCCTACGAGCAGTACTTC.

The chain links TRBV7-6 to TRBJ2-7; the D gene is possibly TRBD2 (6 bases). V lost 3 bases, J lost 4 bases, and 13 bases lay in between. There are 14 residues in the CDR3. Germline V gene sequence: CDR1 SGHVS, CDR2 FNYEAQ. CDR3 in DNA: TGTGCCAGCAGCTTTCGCGGGGCCTTATACGAGCAGTACTTC. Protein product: CASSFRGALYEQYF. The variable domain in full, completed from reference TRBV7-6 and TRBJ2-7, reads GAGVSQSPRYKVTKRGQDVALRCDPISGHVSLYWYRQALGQGPEFLTYFNYEAQQDKSGLPNDRFSAERPEGSISTLTIQRTEQRDSAMYRCASSFRGALYEQYFGPGTRLTVT.

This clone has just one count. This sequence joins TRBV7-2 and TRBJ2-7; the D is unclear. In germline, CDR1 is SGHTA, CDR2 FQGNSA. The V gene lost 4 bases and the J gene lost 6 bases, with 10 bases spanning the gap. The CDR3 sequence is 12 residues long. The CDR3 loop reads CASSWVGIEQYF. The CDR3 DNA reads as TGTGCCAGCAGCTGGGTAGGGATCGAGCAGTACTTC.

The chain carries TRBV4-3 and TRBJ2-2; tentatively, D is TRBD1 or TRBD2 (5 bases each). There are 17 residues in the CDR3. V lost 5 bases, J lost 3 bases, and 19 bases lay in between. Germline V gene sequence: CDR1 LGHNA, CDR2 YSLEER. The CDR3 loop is CASSEAVSDIYTGELFF. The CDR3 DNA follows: TGCGCCAGCAGCGAAGCGGTTTCGGACATCTACACCGGGGAGCTGTTTTTT.

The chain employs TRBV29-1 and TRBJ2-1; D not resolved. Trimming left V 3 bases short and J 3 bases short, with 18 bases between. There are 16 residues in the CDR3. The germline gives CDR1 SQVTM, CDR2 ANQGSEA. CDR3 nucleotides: TGCAGCGTTGATGGCCAAAGTCCGGCCTTCTACAATGAGCAGTTCTTC. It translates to CSVDGQSPAFYNEQFF.

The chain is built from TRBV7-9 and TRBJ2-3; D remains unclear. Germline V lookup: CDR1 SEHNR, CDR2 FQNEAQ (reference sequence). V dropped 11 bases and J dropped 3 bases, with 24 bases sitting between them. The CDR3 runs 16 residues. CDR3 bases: TGTGCCTGCATACGGACCCCTGGTGTGGGGACAGATACGCAGTATTTT. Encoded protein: CACIRTPGVGTDTQYF.

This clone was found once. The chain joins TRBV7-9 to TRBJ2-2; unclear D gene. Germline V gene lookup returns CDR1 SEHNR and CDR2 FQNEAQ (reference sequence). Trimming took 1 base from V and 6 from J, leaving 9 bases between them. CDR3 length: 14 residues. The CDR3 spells CASSLVLRAGELFF. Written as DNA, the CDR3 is TGTGCCAGCAGCTTAGTGCTAAGGGCCGGGGAGCTGTTTTTT.

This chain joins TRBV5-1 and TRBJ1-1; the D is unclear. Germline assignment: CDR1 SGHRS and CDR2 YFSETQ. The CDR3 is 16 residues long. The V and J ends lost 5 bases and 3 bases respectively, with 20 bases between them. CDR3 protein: CASSQFLPGSHTEAFF. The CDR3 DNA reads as TGCGCCAGCAGTCAATTCCTTCCCGGGAGCCACACTGAAGCTTTCTTT.

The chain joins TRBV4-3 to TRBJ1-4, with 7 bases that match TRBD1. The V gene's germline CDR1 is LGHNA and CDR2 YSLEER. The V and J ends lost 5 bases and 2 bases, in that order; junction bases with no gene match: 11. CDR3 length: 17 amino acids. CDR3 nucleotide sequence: TGCGCCAGCAGCGAAGGACCGACAGGGAAGACTAATGAAAAACTGTTTTTT. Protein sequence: CASSEGPTGKTNEKLFF.

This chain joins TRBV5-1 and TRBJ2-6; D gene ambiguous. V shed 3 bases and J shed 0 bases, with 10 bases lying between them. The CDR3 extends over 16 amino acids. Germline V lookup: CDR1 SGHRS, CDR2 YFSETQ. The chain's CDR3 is CASSSAESSGANVLTF. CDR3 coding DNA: TGCGCCAGCAGCTCGGCGGAGAGCTCTGGGGCCAACGTCCTGACTTTC.

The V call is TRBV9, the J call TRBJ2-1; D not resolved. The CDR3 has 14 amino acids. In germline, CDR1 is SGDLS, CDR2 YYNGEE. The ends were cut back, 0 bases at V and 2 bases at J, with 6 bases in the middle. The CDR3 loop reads CASSVDDPYNEQFF. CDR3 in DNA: TGTGCCAGCAGCGTAGATGACCCCTACAATGAGCAGTTCTTC.

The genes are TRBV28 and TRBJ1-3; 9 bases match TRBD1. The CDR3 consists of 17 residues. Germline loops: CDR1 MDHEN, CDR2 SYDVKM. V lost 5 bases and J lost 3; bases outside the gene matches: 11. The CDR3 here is CASSPVSQGASGNTIYF. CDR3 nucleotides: TGTGCCAGCAGTCCAGTCTCACAGGGGGCGAGTGGAAACACCATATATTTT.